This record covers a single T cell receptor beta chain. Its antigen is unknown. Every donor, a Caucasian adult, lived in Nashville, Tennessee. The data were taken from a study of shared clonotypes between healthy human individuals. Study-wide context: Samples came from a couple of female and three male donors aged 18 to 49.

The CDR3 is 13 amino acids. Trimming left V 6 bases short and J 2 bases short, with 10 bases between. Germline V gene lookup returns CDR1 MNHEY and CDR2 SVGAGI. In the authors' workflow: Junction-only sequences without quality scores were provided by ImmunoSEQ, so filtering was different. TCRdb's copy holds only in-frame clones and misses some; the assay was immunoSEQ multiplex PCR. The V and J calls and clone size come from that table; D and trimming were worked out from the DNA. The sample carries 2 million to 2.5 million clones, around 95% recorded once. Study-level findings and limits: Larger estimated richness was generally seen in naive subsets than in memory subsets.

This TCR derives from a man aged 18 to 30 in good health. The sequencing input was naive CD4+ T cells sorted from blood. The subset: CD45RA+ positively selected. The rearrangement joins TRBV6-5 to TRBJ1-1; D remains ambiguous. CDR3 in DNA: TGTGCCAGCAGCCGCAAGAAAAACACTGAAGCTTTCTTT. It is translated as CASSRKKNTEAFF.